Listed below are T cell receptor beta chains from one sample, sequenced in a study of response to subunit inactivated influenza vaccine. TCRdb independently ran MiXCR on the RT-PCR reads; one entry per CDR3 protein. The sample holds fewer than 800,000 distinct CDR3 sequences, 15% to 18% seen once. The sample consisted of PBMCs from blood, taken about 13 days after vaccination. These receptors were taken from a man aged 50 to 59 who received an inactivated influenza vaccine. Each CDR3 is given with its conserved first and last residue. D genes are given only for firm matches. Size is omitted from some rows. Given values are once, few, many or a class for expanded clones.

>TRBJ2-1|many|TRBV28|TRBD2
CASRRLAGYNEQFF
TGTGCCAGCAGGCGACTAGCGGGGTACAATGAGCAGTTCTTC
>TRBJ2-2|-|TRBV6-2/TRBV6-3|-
CASSYRLLDGRYTGELFF
TGTGCCAGCAGTTACCGCCTCTTAGATGGAAGGTACACCGGGGAGCTGTTTTTT
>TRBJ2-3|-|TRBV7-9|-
CASSLVYGSTDTQYF
TGTGCCAGCAGCTTAGTTTATGGGAGCACAGATACGCAGTATTTT
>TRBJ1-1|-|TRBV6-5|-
CASSYPGPNTEAFF
TGTGCCAGCAGTTACCCCGGGCCGAACACTGAAGCTTTCTTT
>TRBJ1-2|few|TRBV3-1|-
CASSQVSYYGYTF
TGTGCCAGCAGCCAAGTGTCATACTATGGCTACACCTTC
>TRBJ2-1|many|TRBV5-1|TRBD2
CASSPGQKRGPVLF
TGCGCCAGCAGCCCCGGCCAAAAGCGGGGGCCCGTTCTCTTC
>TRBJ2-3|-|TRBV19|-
CASSINGPGADTQYF
TGTGCCAGTAGTATTAATGGGCCCGGAGCAGATACGCAGTATTTT
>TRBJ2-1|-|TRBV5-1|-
CASSIETSYNEQFF
TGCGCCAGCAGCATTGAGACGAGCTACAATGAGCAGTTCTTC
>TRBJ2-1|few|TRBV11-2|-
CASSSSAGSSYNEQFF
TGTGCCAGCAGCAGTTCGGCGGGGAGCTCCTACAATGAGCAGTTCTTC
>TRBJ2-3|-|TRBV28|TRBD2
CAIISGSASNTDTQYF
TGTGCCATCATCAGCGGGAGCGCCTCAAACACAGATACGCAGTATTTT
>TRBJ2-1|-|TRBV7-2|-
CASSLVGLATFNNEQFF
TGTGCCAGCAGCTTAGTAGGGCTAGCGACCTTCAACAATGAGCAGTTCTTC
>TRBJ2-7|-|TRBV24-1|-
CATASGTGAYEQYF
TGTGCCACCGCCTCGGGGACGGGAGCCTACGAGCAGTACTTC
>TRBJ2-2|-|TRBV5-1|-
CASSLGGKNTGELFF
TGCGCCAGCAGCCTCGGGGGAAAGAACACCGGGGAGCTGTTTTTT